The 6 T cell receptor beta chains presented below share a single source sample, sequenced in a study of T cells in Graves' hyperthyroidism and ophthalmopathy (dated by TCRdb to between 2018 and 2021). The protocol used for the library was multiplex PCR. Sequencing instrument: Illumina HiSeq 2000. TCR beta CDR3 regions were amplified from RNA transcripts. The TCR CDR3 was subjected to a first round of RT-PCR using the HTBI primer set and the Qiagen OneStep RT-PCR kit. TCRdb reworked the public reads: Q25 trimming with fastp, MiXCR clone assembly, productive beta chains retained. Rows matching on CDR3 protein sequence are summarized as one entry with the most common DNA and genes. Counted in this sample were fewer than 450,000 distinct CDR3 sequences; 13% to 15% of them appeared once. Of the sample, roughly 20% falls within the top ten clones. Sequencing was carried out using blood. All receptors come from an older woman with Graves' ophthalmopathy.

This clonotype has ten or more counts. The chain has TRBV5-1 and TRBJ2-7, with D perhaps TRBD1 (5 bases). The V gene's germline CDR1 is SGHRS and CDR2 YFSETQ. The length of the CDR3 is 14 residues. V lost 4 bases, J lost 2 bases, and 13 bases lay in between. The CDR3 nucleotides are TGCGCCAGCAGCCCAAGGACAAATACCTACGAGCAGTACTTC. It codes for CASSPRTNTYEQYF.

This clonotype was found many times. The chain uses TRBV2 and TRBJ2-3, with D maybe TRBD2 (5 bases). Germline V gene data show CDR1 as SNHLY and CDR2 as FYNNEI. CDR3 length: 12 amino acids. The ends were cut back, 7 bases at V and 1 base at J, with 6 bases in the middle. CDR3 protein: CASISGTDTQYF. The CDR3 DNA reads TGTGCCAGCATTAGCGGCACAGATACGCAGTATTTT.

This clonotype was observed a few times. This rearrangement joins TRBV5-5 to TRBJ2-7; D is uncertain. The CDR3 is 13 amino acids. V was pared by 3 bases and J by 0 bases, with 7 bases between. Germline CDR1 is SGHKS and CDR2 is YYEKEE (reference sequence). CDR3 amino acids: CASSSHPSYEQYF. The CDR3 DNA sequence: TGTGCCAGCAGCTCCCACCCCTCCTACGAGCAGTACTTC.

The table lists this clonotype with many counts. This chain connects TRBV12-3 or TRBV12-4 to TRBJ2-1; no reliable D call. The CDR3 sequence is 14 residues long. V lost 4 bases to trimming and J lost 8 bases, with 15 bases between them. In DNA form, the CDR3 reads TGTGCCAGCAGTTCGGTTGCCCCACACGATGAGCAGTTCTTC. Translating gives CASSSVAPHDEQFF.

This clonotype was observed many times. The genes are TRBV28 and TRBJ1-2, with D unclear. V lost 2 bases and J 3 bases, leaving 4 bases between the germline ends. Germline CDR1 reads MDHEN; CDR2 reads SYDVKM. The CDR3 is made up of 12 amino acids. CDR3 sequence (DNA): TGTGCCAGCAGTTTACGGGACTATGGCTACACCTTC. Its translation: CASSLRDYGYTF.

V and J are TRBV6-1 and TRBJ1-4; D gene ambiguous. This CDR3 has 13 residues. Per germline, CDR1 MNHNS and CDR2 SASEGT. Deletions cut 1 base from V and 5 bases from J, with 5 bases between. The CDR3, as DNA: TGTGCCAGCAGTGAAGGGGTGAATGAAAAACTGTTTTTT. Protein: CASSEGVNEKLFF.